This TCR beta chain is drawn from a study of blood T cell repertoires in COVID-19. Study background: In each case, the material was cDNA or gDNA derived from T cells, B-cell-depleted T cells, or PBMCs.

Participants were aged roughly 18 to 89 years from around 26 US areas. This clone was seen a handful of times. The protocol was immunoSEQ multiplex PCR, while the TCRdb copy is restricted to in-frame clones and leaves out a portion. This sample has approximately 270,000 clones; roughly 85% occur once, and the top ten carry under 2.5%. Trimming pared 3 bases from V and 6 bases from J, leaving 14 bases between. The CDR3 is 14 residues long. Germline-derived CDR1 and CDR2 are MGHRA and YSYEKL. This TCR was recovered from a woman between 50 and 59 years old who had recovered from COVID-19. The rearrangement links TRBV4-1 to TRBJ1-2; D possibly corresponds to TRBD1 (5 bases). Sequences were obtained from PBMCs or T cells enriched from blood (not recorded which). The CDR3 DNA sequence: TGCGCCAGCAGCCACCTTACTATACAGGATGGCTACACCTTC. The encoded protein is CASSHLTIQDGYTF.